This T cell receptor beta chain emerged from a study of OX40 agonist ivuxolimab in advanced cancers. Looking at the study overall: The group had a mean age of about 64 years, ranged from about 20 to 79, and was less than 85% male.

Findings and caveats of the study: There was clonal expansion of CD4+ and CD8+ blood T cells by week 6 at 0.1 to 3.0 mg/kg.

With regard to this clone: Its antigen is not identified.

Sequencing was performed with immunoSEQ multiplex PCR; in TCRdb, only in-frame clones are kept and a portion is missing. The sample lists about 73,000 clones, 80% to 90% occurring once. Blood got drawn at baseline, again on cycle 4 day 1, and then on cycle 7 day 1. The CDR3 has 16 residues. The V and J ends lost 3 bases and 1 base respectively, with 15 bases between them. Germline values: CDR1 SGHAT, CDR2 FQNNGV. The clonotype originates from an adult with an advanced solid tumor such as melanoma, head and neck, liver or kidney cancer. The sample consisted of CD4+ or CD8+ T cells sorted from blood, taken in a trial of the OX40 agonist ivuxolimab. The rearrangement links TRBV11-2 to TRBJ1-2; D unclear. As DNA, the CDR3 is TGTGCCAGCAGCTTCCTAGAGGTGTCGATTAACTATGGCTACACCTTC. Amino acids: CASSFLEVSINYGYTF.